Each of the 21 T cell receptor beta chains below was sequenced from the same sample in a study of blood T cell repertoires in COVID-19. Libraries were prepared by immunoSEQ multiplex PCR; TCRdb keeps only in-frame clonotypes and omits some of them. This sample has a few hundred thousand clones; about nine tenths occur once, and the top ten carry 11%. The sequenced sample was peripheral blood. The origin of the receptors is a woman in her 30s with COVID-19, enrolled during active disease.

In its sample, this clone was seen once. The gene calls are TRBV7-2 and TRBJ1-3; the match to TRBD1 covers 7 bases. Germline CDR1 SGHTA, CDR2 FQGNSA. The CDR3 runs 16 residues. V was pared by 3 bases and J by 2 bases, with 7 bases of the junction left unmatched. Here the CDR3 reads CASSLFGGGAGNTIYF. Here the CDR3 DNA reads TGTGCCAGCAGCTTGTTCGGAGGGGGCGCTGGAAACACCATATATTTT.

J is TRBJ2-5 and V is TRBV4-1; D is perhaps TRBD2 (6 bases). Trimming pared 5 bases from V and 2 bases from J, leaving 15 bases between. The CDR3 extends over 15 amino acids. Germline values: CDR1 MGHRA, CDR2 YSYEKL. The CDR3 reads CASSLSSVKQETQYF. DNA for the CDR3: TGCGCCAGCAGCTTGTCTAGCGTAAAACAAGAGACCCAGTACTTC.

The rearrangement joins TRBV19 to TRBJ2-2; 8 positions match TRBD2. This CDR3 comprises 17 residues. The germline V gene has CDR1 LNHDA and CDR2 SQIVND (reference sequence). Unmatched junction bases numbered 13, after V lost 3 bases and J lost 7 bases. The CDR3, as DNA: TGTGCCAGTAGTATTCGAATAGCGGGACGTAAGGACGGGGAGCTGTTTTTT. It encodes CASSIRIAGRKDGELFF.

This sequence joins TRBV28 and TRBJ2-2; 7 bases map to TRBD1. This CDR3 comprises 15 residues. V shed 2 bases, J shed 6 bases, and the junction held 6 bases outside the gene matches. The germline CDR1 and CDR2 sequences are MDHEN and SYDVKM. The DNA for the CDR3 is TGTGCCAGCAGTTTACCGACAGGGATTGCCGGGGAGCTGTTTTTT. Its protein is CASSLPTGIAGELFF.

This chain uses TRBV30 with TRBJ1-5; no definite D call. Trimming left V 0 bases short and J 7 bases short, with 10 bases between. CDR3 length: 13 residues. Germline CDR1 reads GTSNPN; CDR2 reads SVGIG (reference sequence). The chain's CDR3 is CAWSVQAGQPQHF. The CDR3 nucleotides read TGTGCCTGGAGTGTGCAGGCGGGACAGCCCCAGCATTTT.

This chain uses TRBV7-2 with TRBJ2-5; 9 positions match TRBD2. Germline CDR1 and CDR2: SGHTA and FQGNSA. J gave up 0 bases and V 1 base, and 6 bases lay outside the gene matches. CDR3 length equals 17 residues. CDR3 in DNA: TGTGCCAGCAGCTTAGGGGCAGCGGGAGGTTACCAAGAGACCCAGTACTTC. This gives the protein CASSLGAAGGYQETQYF. Complete variable domain (other parts from reference TRBV7-2 and TRBJ2-5): GAGVSQSPSNKVTEKGKDVELRCDPISGHTALYWYRQSLGQGLEFLIYFQGNSAPDKSGLPSDRFSAERTGGSVSTLTIQRTQQEDSAVYLCASSLGAAGGYQETQYFGPGTRLLVL.

This clone was counted once. The CDR3 DNA follows: TGTGCCAGCAGCTATACAGGGGGCCAGGGCATTCAGTACTTC. Translation gives CASSYTGGQGIQYF. This sequence joins TRBV28 and TRBJ2-4, with 9 bases aligning to TRBD1. Germline V gene data show CDR1 as MDHEN and CDR2 as SYDVKM. V shed 6 bases and J 9 bases; nucleotides not matched to a gene: 9. This CDR3 is 14 amino acids long.

This chain links TRBV5-1 with TRBJ2-7; 8 bases match TRBD2. Trimming cost V 3 bases and J 3 bases; bases outside gene matches: 8. The CDR3 has 15 residues. The germline CDR1 and CDR2 sequences are SGHRS and YFSETQ. CDR3 sequence (DNA): TGCGCCAGCAGCTGGGGAGCGGGAGAATTCTACGAGCAGTACTTC. Amino acid sequence: CASSWGAGEFYEQYF.

This clone has only one observation. V usage is TRBV19 and J usage is TRBJ2-7; maybe TRBD1 (6 bases). CDR1 LNHDA and CDR2 SQIVND come from the germline V gene (reference sequence). Trimming took 4 bases from V and 2 from J, leaving 9 bases between them. This CDR3 is built from 13 residues. The CDR3 DNA is TGTGCCAGTAGTAGTGACAGGACCTACGAGCAGTACTTC. It is translated as CASSSDRTYEQYF.

This chain links TRBV6-5 with TRBJ1-5, with 12 bases fitting TRBD1. Germline V gives CDR1 MNHEY, CDR2 SVGAGI. The CDR3 runs to 16 residues. With V trimmed by 4 bases and J by 3 bases, 4 bases remained unmatched. The DNA of the CDR3 is TGTGCCAGCAGTTTTGGGACAGGGGGCATCAATCAGCCCCAGCATTTT. This sequence encodes CASSFGTGGINQPQHF.

The chain has TRBV19 and TRBJ1-2, with D possibly matching TRBD1 (5 bases). CDR1 and CDR2 from the germline V gene are LNHDA and SQIVND (reference sequence). Deletions cut 7 bases from V and 8 bases from J, with 23 bases between. The CDR3 is 15 amino acids. In DNA, the CDR3 is TGTGCCAGTATAGGCCCTCAGGGCGAAGGGAAAGGCTACACCTTC. This sequence encodes CASIGPQGEGKGYTF.

This rearrangement joins TRBV10-1 to TRBJ2-3, with 9 positions matching TRBD2. Trimming cost V 6 bases and J 3 bases; bases outside gene matches: 10. The CDR3 is 16 residues long. Germline-derived CDR1 and CDR2 are WNHNN and SYGVQD (reference sequence). CDR3 sequence (DNA): TGCGCCAGCAGCGGAGGGGTAGCGGGAGTAACAGATACGCAGTATTTT. It encodes CASSGGVAGVTDTQYF.

V and J are TRBV5-4 and TRBJ2-3; TRBD1 agrees at 8 bases. Trimming cost V 7 bases and J 2 bases; bases outside gene matches: 9. The CDR3 covers 15 residues. CDR1 and CDR2 from the germline V gene are SGHNT and YYREEE (reference sequence). The CDR3 nucleotides are TGTGCCAGCGGCAGACAGGGGCTATCCACAGATACGCAGTATTTT. It yields the protein CASGRQGLSTDTQYF. Variable domain in full (rest from reference TRBV5-4 and TRBJ2-3): ETGVTQSPTHLIKTRGQQVTLRCSSQSGHNTVSWYQQALGQGPQFIFQYYREEENGRGNFPPRFSGLQFPNYSSELNVNALELDDSALYLCASGRQGLSTDTQYFGPGTRLTVL.

Remarks on this clone: Other DNA sequences within the sample encode an identical CDR3. The chain joins TRBV6-5 to TRBJ1-5, with TRBD1 as a possible D gene (5 bases). Germline CDR1 and CDR2: MNHEY and SVGAGI. The CDR3 is 15 amino acids. V gave up 6 bases and J gave up 3 bases, with 15 bases separating them. CDR3 residues: CASSLGTGLNQPQHF. CDR3 sequence (DNA): TGTGCCAGCAGCCTCGGGACGGGACTCAATCAGCCCCAGCATTTT.

J is TRBJ2-7 and V is TRBV6-5; 10 nucleotides align to TRBD2. CDR1 is MNHEY, CDR2 SVGAGI, per germline. J was trimmed by 1 base and V by 6 bases; bases with no gene match: 6. The CDR3 spans 15 residues. The CDR3 loop is CASSGTSGISYEQYF. CDR3 DNA sequence: TGTGCCAGCAGCGGTACTAGCGGGATTTCCTACGAGCAGTACTTC.

The chain is built from TRBV5-1 and TRBJ2-7; 11 nucleotides agree with TRBD2. This CDR3 is 17 amino acids long. With 1 base clipped from V and 2 bases from J, the junction kept 8 bases outside the gene matches. Germline-derived CDR1 and CDR2 are SGHRS and YFSETQ. CDR3 loop: CASSLYFGTSGPYEQYF. CDR3 nucleotides: TGCGCCAGCAGCTTGTATTTCGGGACTAGCGGACCCTACGAGCAGTACTTC.

The rearrangement uses TRBV11-3 and TRBJ2-1; possibly TRBD1 for D (5 bases). Trimming pared 5 bases from V and 4 bases from J, leaving 21 bases between. CDR1 is SGHNT and CDR2 is YENEEA in the germline V gene. The CDR3 is 17 residues long. The CDR3 sequence: CASSPQTGSILYNEQFF. The CDR3 DNA is TGTGCCAGCAGCCCCCAAACAGGAAGTATCCTATACAATGAGCAGTTCTTC.

This chain uses TRBV3-1 (or the pseudogene TRBV3-2) with TRBJ1-1, with D possibly being TRBD1 (6 bases). Germline CDR1 LGHDT, CDR2 YNNKEL (reference sequence). The V end lost 0 bases, the J end lost 1 base, and 12 bases lay between the germline ends. The CDR3 sequence is 16 residues long. CDR3 bases: TGTGCCAGCAGCCAAGATAGGGACACTACGAACACTGAAGCTTTCTTT. Its translation is CASSQDRDTTNTEAFF.

The V gene is TRBV30, the J gene TRBJ1-4; TRBD1 agrees at 9 bases. CDR3 length: 14 amino acids. CDR1 and CDR2 from the germline V gene are GTSNPN and SVGIG (reference sequence). Losses at the gene ends were 4 bases for V and 12 bases for J; bases not matched to a gene: 12. The CDR3 DNA reads as TGTGCCTGGACTCCGGGACAGGGAATGAAGGAACTGTTTTTT. Its protein product is CAWTPGQGMKELFF.

This chain connects TRBV19 to TRBJ1-1; D is perhaps TRBD1 (6 bases). Trimming took 1 base from V and 0 from J, leaving 18 bases between them. Germline V CDR1 and CDR2: LNHDA, SQIVND (reference sequence). The CDR3 loop spans 18 amino acids. CDR3 bases: TGTGCCAGTAGTATAGCTCCCGGACAGCCGACTATGAACACTGAAGCTTTCTTT. Translation: CASSIAPGQPTMNTEAFF.

The chain links TRBV5-1 to TRBJ2-6; 7 positions agree with TRBD1. This CDR3 has 17 amino acids. V shed 4 bases, J shed 0 bases, and the junction held 7 bases outside the gene matches. Per the germline V gene, CDR1 is SGHRS and CDR2 is YFSETQ. The CDR3 is CASSGTASISGANVLTF. CDR3 bases: TGCGCCAGCAGCGGGACAGCTTCTATCTCTGGGGCCAACGTCCTGACTTTC.